The sequence of this TCR beta chain was determined in a study of cytomegalovirus exposure and HLA in healthy donors. Overall study context: When about 400 donors were genotyped, roughly 80% of them were found to fall in the Caucasian-associated ancestry cluster.

Trimming shortened V by 5 bases and J by 2 bases, and 6 bases separated the two germline ends. Germline V CDR1 and CDR2: KGHSH, LQKENI. This CDR3 is built from 12 residues. The PCR was carried out with 60 Vbeta primers and 13 Jbeta primers. Sequencing was performed with immunoSEQ multiplex PCR; in TCRdb, only in-frame clones are kept and a portion is missing. The top ten hold around 1.8% of the sample, which has 140,000 or so clones, around 57% seen once. Material: PBMCs. The chain recombines TRBV18 with TRBJ1-1; D remains unclear. The sequence came from a male donor in good health and CMV-seronegative. The CDR3 sequence is CASSARNTEAFF. For the CDR3, the DNA is TGTGCCAGCTCAGCCAGAAACACTGAAGCTTTCTTT.